Below are 6 T cell receptor beta chains sequenced from a single sample in a study of T cells in Graves' hyperthyroidism and ophthalmopathy. Authors of the study amplified TCR beta CDR3 regions from RNA transcripts. The study used the HTBI primer set for a first-round RT-PCR of the TCR CDR3. TCRdb itself ran the multiplex PCR reads through MiXCR, one entry per CDR3 protein. Of over 120,000 distinct CDR3 sequences in the sample, around 21% were seen once. The sequenced sample consisted of blood. The receptor source for this set is a woman between 50 and 59 years old with Graves' hyperthyroidism that later progressed to Graves' ophthalmopathy.

This clonotype was counted at least ten times. The V and J genes are TRBV28 and TRBJ2-2, with TRBD2 matching over 8 bases. Losses at the gene ends were 6 bases for V and 1 base for J; bases not matched to a gene: 4. Germline V gene lookup returns CDR1 MDHEN and CDR2 SYDVKM. This CDR3 spans 15 amino acids. CDR3 in DNA: TGTGCCAGCAGCAAGCTAGCGGGGAACACCGGGGAGCTGTTTTTT. Protein: CASSKLAGNTGELFF.

In DNA, the CDR3 is TGTGCCAGCACCAATAGCGGGAGTGCGAGACAGGACCCCTCCTACGAGCAGTACTTC. Translated, it gives CASTNSGSARQDPSYEQYF. This chain uses TRBV6-1 with TRBJ2-7, with 9 nucleotides matching TRBD2. The CDR3 runs 19 residues. The trim removed 7 bases at V and 0 bases at J, leaving 19 bases unmatched. The germline V gene has CDR1 MNHNS and CDR2 SASEGT.

This clonotype was seen only a few times. CDR3 coding DNA: TGCAGTGCTTGGACAGGGCCACAGGGCATTCAGTACTTC. Amino acid sequence: CSAWTGPQGIQYF. The chain is built from TRBV20-1 and TRBJ2-4; the match to TRBD1 covers 8 bases. V lost 5 bases, J lost 9 bases, and 9 bases stayed unmatched. This CDR3 comprises 13 residues. Germline CDR1 and CDR2: DFQATT and SNEGSKA (reference sequence).

This clonotype was found many times. This chain joins TRBV7-8 and TRBJ2-6; a possible D gene is TRBD1 (7 bases). This CDR3 spans 19 amino acids. Trimming cost V 5 bases and J 0 bases, with 20 bases left between them. Germline V gene lookup returns CDR1 SGHVS and CDR2 FQNEAQ. CDR3 DNA sequence: TGTGCCAGCAGCCCAGGGGGGAGAGTAGCTAACTCTGGGGCCAACGTCCTGACTTTC. Translating it yields CASSPGGRVANSGANVLTF. The whole variable domain, remainder taken from reference TRBV7-8 and TRBJ2-6, is GAGVSQSPRYKVAKRGQDVALRCDPISGHVSLFWYQQALGQGPEFLTYFQNEAQLDKSGLPSDRFFAERPEGSVSTLKIQRTQQEDSAVYLCASSPGGRVANSGANVLTFGAGSRLTVL.

Ten or more counts support this clonotype. The chain joins TRBV7-9 to TRBJ2-7; TRBD2 aligns across 7 bases. This CDR3 is 18 amino acids long. The V gene end was trimmed by 2 bases and the J gene end by 1 base; junction bases not matched to a gene: 14. In germline, CDR1 is SEHNR, CDR2 FQNEAQ (reference sequence). The CDR3 loop is CASSLPKPGLADSYEQYF. Written as DNA, the CDR3 is TGTGCCAGCAGCTTACCAAAACCGGGGCTAGCGGATTCCTACGAGCAGTACTTC.

Many counts were recorded for this clonotype. The chain has TRBV2 and TRBJ2-2; D might be TRBD2 (5 bases). Germline CDR1 reads SNHLY; CDR2 reads FYNNEI. This CDR3 comprises 13 residues. V lost 4 bases to trimming and J lost 5 bases, with 8 bases between them. As DNA, the CDR3 is TGTGCCAGCAGTGTTCGGGGAACCGGGGAGCTGTTTTTT. Translating it yields CASSVRGTGELFF.